These T cell receptor beta chains were read from a single sample in a study of blood T cells in healthy people across ages. In TCRdb, the 5' RACE reads were re-called with MiXCR into one record per CDR3 protein. The repertoire holds 550,000 to 650,000 distinct CDR3 sequences, with about 27% as singletons. The sample was also reused in another study, on T cells of mothers and their children.

Sequenced input: blood. The receptors derive from a boy between 2 and 15 years old in good health. Both conserved end residues are part of each CDR3. The order of the fields is D gene, J gene, V gene, clone size, CDR3 protein, CDR3 DNA. The D gene is left open where the match is weak. Not every row has a clone size; where given, it reads once, few, many or a size class.

D: TRBD2; J: TRBJ2-3; V: TRBV7-8; size: .; CDR3: CASSLGSGRINTQYF; DNA: TGTGCCAGCAGCTTAGGGAGCGGGAGGATAAATACGCAGTATTTT
D: .; J: TRBJ1-2; V: TRBV15; size: few; CDR3: CATSRDQVWDGYTF; DNA: TGTGCCACCAGCAGAGATCAGGTCTGGGATGGCTACACCTTC
D: TRBD2; J: TRBJ2-3; V: TRBV20-1; size: .; CDR3: CSAGGLAGVHSSTDTQYF; DNA: TGCAGTGCTGGTGGACTAGCGGGGGTTCACTCTAGCACAGATACGCAGTATTTT
D: TRBD2; J: TRBJ2-1; V: TRBV2; size: .; CDR3: CASSPAPSGGGEQFF; DNA: TGTGCAAGCAGCCCGGCCCCTAGCGGGGGCGGTGAGCAGTTCTTC
D: .; J: TRBJ2-7; V: TRBV7-8; size: .; CDR3: CASSYRTGTYEQYF; DNA: TGTGCCAGCAGCTACCGGACGGGAACCTACGAGCAGTACTTC
D: .; J: TRBJ1-4; V: TRBV7-9; size: few; CDR3: CASSTTRTRPTNEKLFF; DNA: TGTGCCAGCAGCACGACCAGGACCCGACCTACTAATGAAAAACTGTTTTTT
D: .; J: TRBJ2-1; V: TRBV7-2; size: .; CDR3: CASSLDGLFNNEQFF; DNA: TGTGCCAGCAGCTTAGACGGCCTTTTTAACAATGAGCAGTTCTTC
D: TRBD2; J: TRBJ2-1; V: TRBV29-1; size: .; CDR3: CSVDGTGGTSGLRSYNEQFF; DNA: TGCAGCGTCGATGGGACCGGCGGGACTAGCGGATTACGCTCCTACAATGAGCAGTTCTTC
D: .; J: TRBJ2-7; V: TRBV25-1; size: .; CDR3: CASRSPGFYTEQYF; DNA: TGTGCCAGCAGATCCCCGGGATTTTATACCGAGCAGTACTTC
D: .; J: TRBJ2-5; V: TRBV5-1; size: once; CDR3: CASSLGSKGETQYF; DNA: TGCGCCAGCAGCTTGGGTAGTAAGGGAGAGACCCAGTACTTC
D: .; J: TRBJ2-6; V: TRBV14; size: few; CDR3: CASSPGATGSGANVLTF; DNA: TGTGCCAGCAGCCCGGGGGCCACTGGGAGTGGGGCCAACGTCCTGACTTTC
D: TRBD1; J: TRBJ2-5; V: TRBV13; size: few; CDR3: CASSPEGQGRETQYF; DNA: TGTGCCAGCAGCCCCGAGGGACAGGGGAGAGAGACCCAGTACTTC
D: .; J: TRBJ2-7; V: TRBV29-1; size: once; CDR3: CSVEVGNSYEQYF; DNA: TGCAGCGTTGAAGTAGGGAACTCCTACGAGCAGTACTTC
D: .; J: TRBJ1-2; V: TRBV5-1; size: few; CDR3: CAPHYGPPRRARGYTF; DNA: TGCGCCCCCCACTACGGCCCGCCGCGGAGGGCCCGCGGCTACACCTTC
D: TRBD2; J: TRBJ2-2; V: TRBV7-8; size: few; CDR3: CASSHSGGVTGELFF; DNA: TGTGCCAGCAGCCATAGCGGGGGGGTGACCGGGGAGCTGTTTTTT
D: .; J: TRBJ1-4; V: TRBV27; size: .; CDR3: CASSLFGGGLEKLFF; DNA: TGTGCCAGCAGTTTATTCGGGGGCGGATTAGAAAAACTGTTTTTT
D: TRBD2; J: TRBJ2-1; V: TRBV12-3/TRBV12-4; size: .; CDR3: CASKFGLAGSPGDEQFF; DNA: TGTGCCAGCAAGTTTGGGTTAGCGGGTTCGCCGGGGGATGAGCAGTTCTTC
D: TRBD2; J: TRBJ2-3; V: TRBV6-5; size: few; CDR3: CASSYSREEEDTQYF; DNA: TGTGCCAGCAGTTACTCTCGGGAGGAGGAAGATACGCAGTATTTT
D: TRBD1; J: TRBJ2-5; V: TRBV28; size: .; CDR3: CASSPGTGPGETQYF; DNA: TGTGCCAGCAGTCCGGGGACAGGGCCGGGAGAGACCCAGTACTTC
D: .; J: TRBJ2-2; V: TRBV5-1; size: .; CDR3: CASRSPEGAGGELFF; DNA: TGCGCCAGCAGGTCGCCGGAAGGGGCCGGCGGGGAGCTGTTTTTT
D: .; J: TRBJ1-4; V: TRBV12-5; size: .; CDR3: CASGGSLNEKLFF; DNA: TGTGCTAGTGGTGGCAGTCTTAATGAAAAACTGTTTTTT
D: .; J: TRBJ2-1; V: TRBV25-1; size: .; CDR3: CASSESGRRTRNNEQFF; DNA: TGTGCCAGCAGTGAATCAGGGCGGCGGACCCGAAACAATGAGCAGTTCTTC
D: TRBD1; J: TRBJ1-1; V: TRBV15; size: few; CDR3: CATRRWDRGREAFF; DNA: TGTGCCACCAGGCGCTGGGACAGGGGGAGAGAAGCTTTCTTT
D: .; J: TRBJ2-3; V: TRBV20-1; size: .; CDR3: CSATPRGAVDTQYF; DNA: TGCAGTGCCACCCCCCGGGGGGCCGTAGATACGCAGTATTTT
D: .; J: TRBJ1-5; V: TRBV2; size: .; CDR3: CASGGVRNQPQHF; DNA: TGTGCCAGCGGCGGGGTTCGCAATCAGCCCCAGCATTTT
D: .; J: TRBJ2-5; V: TRBV20-1; size: many; CDR3: CSAGGVLQETQYF; DNA: TGCAGTGCTGGCGGCGTTCTCCAAGAGACCCAGTACTTC
D: .; J: TRBJ2-3; V: TRBV7-2; size: few; CDR3: CASSSGVPDTQYF; DNA: TGTGCCAGCAGCTCGGGGGTTCCAGATACGCAGTATTTT
D: .; J: TRBJ2-7; V: TRBV19; size: .; CDR3: CASSIGESYEQYF; DNA: TGTGCCAGTAGTATCGGGGAGTCCTACGAGCAGTACTTC
D: .; J: TRBJ1-1; V: TRBV7-9; size: .; CDR3: CASSLLRMASTEAFF; DNA: TGTGCCAGCAGCTTACTGAGGATGGCTTCAACTGAAGCTTTCTTT
D: .; J: TRBJ2-1; V: TRBV7-2; size: many; CDR3: CASSLGVRGSYNEQFF; DNA: TGTGCCAGCAGCTTAGGAGTCAGGGGTTCCTACAATGAGCAGTTCTTC
D: .; J: TRBJ2-7; V: TRBV7-2; size: .; CDR3: CASSLGGLPYIYEQYF; DNA: TGTGCCAGCAGCTTAGGGGGACTCCCATATATCTACGAGCAGTACTTC
D: .; J: TRBJ1-5; V: TRBV6-5; size: few; CDR3: CASSYGLAQPQHF; DNA: TGTGCCAGCAGTTACGGGTTGGCGCAGCCCCAGCATTTT
D: TRBD2; J: TRBJ2-1; V: TRBV7-9; size: .; CDR3: CASSLASGRTDEQFF; DNA: TGTGCCAGCAGCTTGGCTAGCGGGAGGACGGATGAGCAGTTCTTC
D: .; J: TRBJ1-1; V: TRBV11-2; size: .; CDR3: CASSLVTVNTEAFF; DNA: TGTGCCAGCAGCTTAGTAACGGTGAACACTGAAGCTTTCTTT
D: TRBD1; J: TRBJ1-2; V: TRBV2; size: few; CDR3: CASSRGLYGYTF; DNA: TGTGCCAGCAGCAGGGGGCTTTATGGCTACACCTTC
D: .; J: TRBJ2-7; V: TRBV7-9; size: .; CDR3: CACSLSDEQYF; DNA: TGTGCCTGCAGCTTATCCGACGAGCAGTACTTC
D: .; J: TRBJ2-7; V: TRBV18; size: .; CDR3: CASSPRSTGGYEQYF; DNA: TGTGCCAGCTCACCGCGGTCTACAGGAGGGTACGAGCAGTACTTC
D: TRBD1; J: TRBJ1-3; V: TRBV7-9; size: .; CDR3: CASSAPGQLASGNTIYF; DNA: TGTGCCAGCAGCGCTCCGGGACAGCTCGCCTCTGGAAACACCATATATTTT
D: TRBD2; J: TRBJ2-3; V: TRBV12-3/TRBV12-4; size: .; CDR3: CASRTGGGLTDTQYF; DNA: TGTGCCAGCAGGACTGGCGGGGGGTTAACAGATACGCAGTATTTC
D: .; J: TRBJ2-7; V: TRBV5-5; size: few; CDR3: CASSFPGPIYEQYF; DNA: TGTGCCAGCAGCTTTCCGGGACCGATCTACGAGCAGTACTTC
D: TRBD1; J: TRBJ1-2; V: TRBV20-1; size: few; CDR3: CSARDRDRAYGYTF; DNA: TGCAGTGCTAGAGATAGGGACAGAGCTTATGGCTACACCTTC
D: .; J: TRBJ2-7; V: TRBV12-5; size: .; CDR3: CASGLFLASSSYEQYF; DNA: TGTGCTAGTGGTTTGTTTCTAGCGTCTAGCTCCTACGAGCAGTACTTC
D: .; J: TRBJ2-1; V: TRBV29-1; size: .; CDR3: CSVGEGGYGNEQFF; DNA: TGCAGCGTTGGGGAGGGGGGATATGGCAATGAGCAGTTCTTC